These 22 T cell receptor beta chains originate from one sample sequenced in a study of shared clonotypes between healthy human individuals. TCRdb's copy holds only in-frame clones and misses some; the assay was immunoSEQ multiplex PCR. The table includes around 2.1 million clones, about 92% detected once. Terminally differentiated effector memory CD45RA+ cells were excluded from the naive CD8 cells, which were CD45RO-negative and positively selected for CCR7. Sequenced material: naive CD8+ T cells from PBMCs. All receptors derive from a young man in good health. Some clones in this sample may be carry-over from other donors' samples.

The chain carries TRBV11-2 and TRBJ2-3; tentatively, D is TRBD2 (7 bases). The CDR3 spans 14 residues. Per germline, CDR1 SGHAT and CDR2 FQNNGV. Trimming left V 8 bases short and J 4 bases short, with 16 bases between. The CDR3 sequence: CASLARGGADTQYF. CDR3 DNA sequence: TGTGCCAGCTTGGCGAGGGGGGGTGCAGATACGCAGTATTTT.

The V call is TRBV7-8, the J call TRBJ1-5, with TRBD1 as a possible D gene (6 bases). CDR1 and CDR2 (germline): SGHVS, FQNEAQ. The CDR3 extends over 14 amino acids. V was trimmed by 5 bases and J by 6 bases, leaving 14 bases between them. CDR3 residues: CASSHSRGGQPQHF. CDR3 sequence (DNA): TGTGCCAGCAGCCACAGCAGGGGCGGTCAGCCCCAGCATTTT.

V gene TRBV5-6 combines with J gene TRBJ1-6; the D is unclear. Between the trimmed V and J ends, which lost 2 bases and 10 bases, there was a span of 13 bases. Germline-derived CDR1 and CDR2 are SGHDT and YYEEEE. CDR3 length: 14 amino acids. The CDR3 loop is CASSLRARGSPLHF. CDR3 bases: TGTGCCAGCAGCTTACGAGCTCGGGGATCACCCCTCCACTTT. Full variable domain (rest looked up from reference TRBV5-6 and TRBJ1-6): DAGVTQSPTHLIKTRGQQVTLRCSPKSGHDTVSWYQQALGQGPQFIFQYYEEEERQRGNFPDRFSGHQFPNYSSELNVNALLLGDSALYLCASSLRARGSPLHFGNGTRLTVT.

The chain employs TRBV2 and TRBJ2-7; possibly TRBD2 for D (6 bases). The CDR3 sequence is 16 residues long. Deletions cut 6 bases from V and 1 base from J, with 19 bases between. Germline V lookup: CDR1 SNHLY, CDR2 FYNNEI. The CDR3 nucleotides are TGTGCCAGCAGGGGCGGGACCGGTCTCGGGTCCTACGAGCAGTACTTC. Its protein is CASRGGTGLGSYEQYF.

Note on this clone: The sample contains more than one DNA sequence encoding this CDR3. V and J are TRBV5-6 and TRBJ2-7; TRBD2 matches 8 bases. Germline V CDR1 and CDR2: SGHDT, YYEEEE. The CDR3 runs to 13 residues. The V and J ends lost 2 bases and 2 bases, in that order; junction bases with no gene match: 0. The CDR3 coding sequence is TGTGCCAGCAGCTTACTAGCGGCCTACGAGCAGTACTTC. This codes for CASSLLAAYEQYF. Looking up the rest from reference TRBV5-6 and TRBJ2-7 gives the full variable domain: DAGVTQSPTHLIKTRGQQVTLRCSPKSGHDTVSWYQQALGQGPQFIFQYYEEEERQRGNFPDRFSGHQFPNYSSELNVNALLLGDSALYLCASSLLAAYEQYFGPGTRLTVT.

This chain connects TRBV10-1 to TRBJ1-1; TRBD1 aligns across 7 bases. The CDR3 extends over 13 amino acids. The V gene end was trimmed by 6 bases and the J gene end by 3 bases; junction bases not matched to a gene: 4. The V gene's germline CDR1 is WNHNN and CDR2 SYGVQD (reference sequence). The CDR3 here is CASRVGTDTEAFF. The CDR3, as DNA: TGCGCCAGCAGGGTCGGGACAGACACTGAAGCTTTCTTT.

V and J are TRBV5-1 and TRBJ2-2; the match to TRBD1 covers 9 bases. The V gene end was trimmed by 5 bases and the J gene end by 3 bases; junction bases not matched to a gene: 11. Germline V CDR1 and CDR2: SGHRS, YFSETQ. The CDR3 runs to 17 residues. In DNA, the CDR3 is TGCGCCAGCAGTTCTGGAACCCGGGACAGGGACACCGGGGAGCTGTTTTTT. Its translation is CASSSGTRDRDTGELFF.

The V gene is TRBV5-1, the J gene TRBJ1-4; D remains ambiguous. The V end was cut by 4 bases, the J end by 4 bases, with 11 bases between. The CDR3 has 14 amino acids. CDR1 is SGHRS and CDR2 is YFSETQ in the germline V gene. The CDR3 coding sequence is TGCGCCAGCAGCCCCGGTTGGCTTAATGAAAAACTGTTTTTT. It specifies CASSPGWLNEKLFF.

In DNA form, the CDR3 reads TGTGCCAGCAGTTTATCCGTAAACAATCAGCCCCAGCATTTT. Protein: CASSLSVNNQPQHF. The rearrangement joins TRBV27 to TRBJ1-5; D remains unclear. Germline V gives CDR1 MNHEY, CDR2 SMNVEV (reference sequence). V was shortened by 0 bases and J by 3 bases, with 6 bases between the two germline ends. CDR3 length: 14 amino acids.

The rearrangement links TRBV9 to TRBJ2-1; D remains ambiguous. Germline CDR1 reads SGDLS; CDR2 reads YYNGEE. The V gene lost 2 bases and the J gene lost 9 bases, with 24 bases spanning the gap. The CDR3 is made up of 17 amino acids. CDR3 DNA sequence: TGTGCCAGCAGCGTCCGTTATGGTGCACCTCACCCGGGTGAGCAGTTCTTC. Protein sequence: CASSVRYGAPHPGEQFF.

As DNA, the CDR3 is TGTGCCAGCAGCCCGGACAGGGAGAATGAAAAACTGTTTTTT. Residues: CASSPDRENEKLFF. The gene calls are TRBV27 and TRBJ1-4; 8 bases are shared with TRBD1. V shed 6 bases and J 5 bases; nucleotides not matched to a gene: 5. The CDR3 length is 14 residues. Per germline, CDR1 MNHEY and CDR2 SMNVEV (reference sequence). The whole variable domain, remainder taken from reference TRBV27 and TRBJ1-4, is EAQVTQNPRYLITVTGKKLTVTCSQNMNHEYMSWYRQDPGLGLRQIYYSMNVEVTDKGDVPEGYKVSRKEKRNFPLILESPSPNQTSLYFCASSPDRENEKLFFGSGTQLSVL.

V and J are TRBV9 and TRBJ2-2; 7 positions agree with TRBD2. The CDR3 is 16 residues long. V dropped 4 bases and J dropped 1; count of bases not matched to a gene: 7. The germline V gene encodes CDR1 SGDLS and CDR2 YYNGEE. This chain's CDR3 is CASSPRRTRNTGELFF. CDR3 sequence (DNA): TGTGCCAGCAGCCCCCGCCGGACTAGGAACACCGGGGAGCTGTTTTTT.

V and J are TRBV11-2 and TRBJ2-7, with TRBD2 matching over 9 bases. Germline loops: CDR1 SGHAT, CDR2 FQNNGV. J lost 6 bases, V lost 1 base, and 4 bases had no gene match. The length of the CDR3 is 14 residues. CDR3 sequence (DNA): TGTGCCAGCAGCTTAGTCGCGGGAGGGGGCGAGCAGTACTTC. As protein: CASSLVAGGGEQYF. Complete variable domain (other parts from reference TRBV11-2 and TRBJ2-7): EAGVAQSPRYKIIEKRQSVAFWCNPISGHATLYWYQQILGQGPKLLIQFQNNGVVDDSQLPKDRFSAERLKGVDSTLKIQPAKLEDSAVYLCASSLVAGGGEQYFGPGTRLTVT.

Points on this clone: The same CDR3 can be traced to other DNA sequences in this sample. This chain joins TRBV6-4 and TRBJ2-1; 11 nucleotides match TRBD2. V lost 1 base and J lost 6; bases outside the gene matches: 2. Per germline, CDR1 MRHNA and CDR2 SNTAGT. There are 15 residues in the CDR3. The CDR3 DNA is TGTGCCAGCAGTGACTTAGCGGGAGGGGGCAATGAGCAGTTCTTC. Amino acids: CASSDLAGGGNEQFF.

The chain uses TRBV5-1 and TRBJ2-7, with 7 bases identical to TRBD2. Unmatched junction bases numbered 7, after V lost 0 bases and J lost 1 base. From germline, CDR1 is SGHRS and CDR2 YFSETQ. The CDR3 runs to 16 residues. In nucleotides, the CDR3 is TGCGCCAGCAGCTTGGCCAGGCAGGGAGGGTCCTACGAGCAGTACTTC. Translation: CASSLARQGGSYEQYF.

This rearrangement joins TRBV27 to TRBJ2-1; D might be TRBD2 (6 bases). CDR1 is MNHEY and CDR2 is SMNVEV in the germline V gene (reference sequence). This CDR3 is built from 14 residues. Trimming left V 5 bases short and J 7 bases short, with 15 bases between. The CDR3 protein is CASSVRGTGNEQFF. CDR3 bases: TGTGCCAGCAGTGTGCGGGGAACCGGGAATGAGCAGTTCTTC.

This clone was observed a handful of times. This chain connects TRBV28 to TRBJ2-5, with 8 bases matching TRBD1. After removal of 6 bases from V and 5 bases from J, the junction contained 8 bases not matched to a gene. In germline, CDR1 is MDHEN, CDR2 SYDVKM. The length of the CDR3 is 14 residues. This chain's CDR3 is CASSQTGVGETQYF. In DNA form, the CDR3 reads TGTGCCAGCAGCCAGACAGGGGTGGGCGAGACCCAGTACTTC.

J is TRBJ1-2 and V is TRBV27; D is unclear. V was pared by 3 bases and J by 7 bases, with 21 bases between. CDR1 and CDR2 (germline): MNHEY, SMNVEV (reference sequence). The CDR3 totals 16 residues. This CDR3 is CASSFILDYMTSGYTF. CDR3 DNA sequence: TGTGCCAGCAGTTTCATTTTGGATTATATGACTAGTGGCTACACCTTC.

The chain uses TRBV30 and TRBJ1-2; D not resolved. Germline-derived CDR1 and CDR2 are GTSNPN and SVGIG (reference sequence). V dropped 2 bases and J dropped 4 bases, with 26 bases sitting between them. The CDR3 is made up of 18 amino acids. The CDR3 protein is CAWSSKPSGLRPGYGYTF. The CDR3 DNA follows: TGTGCCTGGAGTTCGAAGCCCTCGGGCCTTCGTCCTGGCTATGGCTACACCTTC. The complete variable domain, with remaining parts taken from reference TRBV30 and TRBJ1-2, reads SQTIHQWPATLVQPVGSPLSLECTVEGTSNPNLYWYRQAAGRGLQLLFYSVGIGQISSEVPQNLSASRPQDRQFILSSKKLLLSDSGFYLCAWSSKPSGLRPGYGYTFGSGTRLTVV.

V gene TRBV10-3 combines with J gene TRBJ1-2; 9 bases line up with TRBD1. After removal of 4 bases from V and 6 bases from J, the junction contained 9 bases not matched to a gene. This CDR3 region has 15 residues. CDR1 ENHRY and CDR2 SYGVKD come from the germline V gene. The CDR3 protein is CAISGPRTGAHGYTF. Here the CDR3 DNA reads TGTGCCATCAGTGGGCCTCGGACAGGGGCCCATGGCTACACCTTC.

With regard to this clone: In the same sample, other DNA sequences code for this CDR3. CDR3 in amino acids: CASSVSGGETQYF. CDR3 sequence (DNA): TGTGCCAGCAGCGTATCCGGGGGAGAGACCCAGTACTTC. The V gene is TRBV9, the J gene TRBJ2-5; weak D call: TRBD2 (6 bases). V was pared by 1 base and J by 4 bases, with 8 bases between. This CDR3 is 13 amino acids long. From germline, CDR1 is SGDLS and CDR2 YYNGEE.

The chain carries TRBV27 and TRBJ2-1; D call uncertain. This CDR3 comprises 14 residues. Germline values: CDR1 MNHEY, CDR2 SMNVEV (reference sequence). Trimming removed 6 bases at V and 8 bases at J, with 17 bases between. The CDR3 loop is CASSYTFQAYEQFF. As DNA, the CDR3 is TGTGCCAGCAGCTACACCTTCCAAGCCTATGAGCAGTTCTTC.